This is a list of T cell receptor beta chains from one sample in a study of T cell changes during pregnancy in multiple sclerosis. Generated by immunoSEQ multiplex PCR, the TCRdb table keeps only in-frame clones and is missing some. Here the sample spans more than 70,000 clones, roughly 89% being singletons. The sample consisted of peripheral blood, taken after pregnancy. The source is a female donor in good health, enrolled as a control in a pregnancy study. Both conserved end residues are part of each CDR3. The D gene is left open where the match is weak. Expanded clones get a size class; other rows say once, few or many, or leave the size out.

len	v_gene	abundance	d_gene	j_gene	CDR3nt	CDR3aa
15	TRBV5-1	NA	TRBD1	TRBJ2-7	TGCGCCAGCAGCTTGGCTTACAGGGGGCTGAGCGAGCAGTACTTC	CASSLAYRGLSEQYF
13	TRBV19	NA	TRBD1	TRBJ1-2	TGTGCCAGTAGTAATACAGGGGTCTATGGCTACACCTTC	CASSNTGVYGYTF
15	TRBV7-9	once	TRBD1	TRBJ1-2	TGTGCCAGCAGCACCCGGGGACAGAAGAACTATGGCTACACCTTC	CASSTRGQKNYGYTF
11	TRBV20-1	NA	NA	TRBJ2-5	TGCAGTGCTAGAGGCGGAGAGACCCAGTACTTC	CSARGGETQYF
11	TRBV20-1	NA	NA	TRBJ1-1	TGCAGTGCGGGGCCGGGACAACGAGCTTTCTTT	CSAGPGQRAFF
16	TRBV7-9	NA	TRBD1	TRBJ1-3	TGTGCCAGCAGCCCCCGACAGGGGGGTTCTGGAAACACCATATATTTT	CASSPRQGGSGNTIYF
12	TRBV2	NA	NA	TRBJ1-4	TGTGCCAGCAGGGGGCGCGAGGAAAAACTGTTTTTT	CASRGREEKLFF
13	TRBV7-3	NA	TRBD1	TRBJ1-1	TGTGCCAGCAGCTTAGACAGGGACACTGAAGCTTTCTTT	CASSLDRDTEAFF
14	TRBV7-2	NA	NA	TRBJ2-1	TGTGCCAGCAGCCCTTGGCGGGCCAGCCAAGAGCAGTTCTTC	CASSPWRASQEQFF
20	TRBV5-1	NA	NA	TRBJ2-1	TGCGCCAGCAGCTTGGCCCGGGAGGGGGCAGGTACTAATCGCTACAATGAGCAGTTCTTC	CASSLAREGAGTNRYNEQFF
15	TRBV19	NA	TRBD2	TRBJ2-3	TGTGCCAGTACGGAGCGGGGGGCACCGACAGATACGCAGTATTTT	CASTERGAPTDTQYF
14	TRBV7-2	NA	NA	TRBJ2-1	TGTGCCAGCAGCCCGGGACAAAAATACAATGAGCAGTTCTTC	CASSPGQKYNEQFF
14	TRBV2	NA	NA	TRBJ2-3	TGTGCCAGCAGGCACAGGGCCCAAGGCCCCATGCAGTATTTT	CASRHRAQGPMQYF
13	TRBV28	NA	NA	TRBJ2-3	TGTGCCAGCAGTTTGTCAGTTTGGGATACGCAGTATTTT	CASSLSVWDTQYF
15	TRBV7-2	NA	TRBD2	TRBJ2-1	TGTGCCAGCAGCTTAGGGGGACTAGCTGGAGATGAGCAGTTCTTC	CASSLGGLAGDEQFF
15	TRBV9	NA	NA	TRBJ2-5	TGTGCCAGCAGCGCTTTTGAGGGAAGACAAGAGACCCAGTACTTC	CASSAFEGRQETQYF